These 3 T cell receptor beta chains came from one sample sequenced in a study of control samples from healthy donors and cancer patients. The repertoire was sequenced with immunoSEQ multiplex PCR; TCRdb's copy has only in-frame clones and lacks some. The sample includes 170,000 or so clones, around nine tenths seen only once; the top ten take 1.4%. The sequenced sample was blood. The receptors derive from a man younger than 45 in good health.

This rearrangement joins TRBV5-4 to TRBJ1-1; D remains unclear. Between the trimmed V and J ends, which lost 6 bases and 5 bases, there was a span of 14 bases. The CDR3 extends over 13 amino acids. The germline CDR1 and CDR2 sequences are SGHNT and YYREEE (reference sequence). This chain's CDR3 is CASTGPVRTEAFF. Written as DNA, the CDR3 is TGTGCCAGCACCGGGCCAGTTAGAACTGAAGCTTTCTTT.

This chain uses TRBV28 with TRBJ1-6; D gene uncertain. Germline loops: CDR1 MDHEN, CDR2 SYDVKM. This CDR3 region has 13 residues. The V end lost 11 bases, the J end lost 9 bases, and 17 bases lay between the germline ends. CDR3 sequence (DNA): TGTGCCTCCCTCAGTGTCCCCTCTTCACCCCTCCACTTT. Protein sequence: CASLSVPSSPLHF.

In this sample, this clone turned up once. The CDR3 loop reads CAWRPSLEAFF. CDR3 DNA: TGTGCCTGGAGGCCGTCTCTTGAAGCTTTCTTT. The chain has TRBV30 and TRBJ1-1; the D is unclear. Trimming cost V 3 bases and J 7 bases, with 9 bases left between them. Per the germline V gene, CDR1 is GTSNPN and CDR2 is SVGIG (reference sequence). CDR3 length equals 11 residues.